Sequencing of this T cell receptor beta chain was carried out in a study of tumor-infiltrating lymphocytes in primary liver carcinoma (dated 2017 in TCRdb). Regarding the study in general: The five patients, three men and two women aged 30 to 69 years, had hepatocellular carcinoma (four) or combined HCC and intrahepatic cholangiocarcinoma (one). The five patients had tumors staged T1-T3 N0M0, with maximum diameters ranging from about 4.2 to 11 cm. Samples yielded roughly 3.5 to 7.13 million productive TCRbeta reads; read depth did not differ significantly between tissue types. Across five regions of each liver tumor, along with adjacent normal tissue and blood, the study brought together TCRbeta repertoire sequencing, expression microarrays and whole-exome sequencing. A total of 35 specimens from 5 patients, comprising 25 or so tumor regions, 5 adjacent noncancerous liver tissues and 5 peripheral blood samples, were covered by TCRbeta repertoire sequencing. To link TCRbeta repertoire diversity to the local molecular phenotype, the 25 tumor region samples were profiled with Agilent mRNA microarrays. Reproducibility between technical replicate repertoires was high, with correlation coefficients above 0.95 and mean shared-clone rates about 0.89.

Comment on this clonotype: Its antigen has not been determined. One base away there is no much larger clone; base qualities are not given.

Total RNA and DNA were co-extracted without cell sorting from roughly 20-30 mg of bulk tissue using the AllPrep DNA/RNA mini kit. Roughly 5 patients with histopathologically diagnosed primary liver carcinoma underwent surgical resection in China between late 2015 and 2016. At the time of sampling, the patients had chronic HBV infection and had not received any treatment. Each tumor was sampled at five spatially separated regions: the superior, inferior, left-lateral and right-lateral poles and the tumor centre. Histological examination found more than 80% viable tumor cells in every tumor sample. Each fresh piece of tumor and adjacent tissue was cut in two, with one half stored in RNAlater at -80 degrees C and the other half sent for histology. Broader findings and caveats from the paper: The study included only four or five patients, and the authors note findings should be validated in a larger study. Compared with blood, tumors had a significantly larger share of the repertoire taken up by the top 250 clones (p = 0.039). Just about 7-25% of top clones turned up in all five regions of a tumor, which suggests spatial heterogeneity among tumor-infiltrating T cells. Repertoire overlap was found to be higher between tumor regions (mean roughly 36%) than between tumor-adjacent (around 17%) or tumor-blood (14%) pairs, consistent with antigen-driven expansion. Because sequencing covered only the TCR beta chain and unpaired alpha chains were not captured, true repertoire diversity is likely underestimated. Because the samples were bulk and unsorted, CD4+ and CD8+ T cell repertoires could not be compared.

V lost 1 base and J lost 5 bases; the stretch between them is 11 bases long. Reading the germline V gene gives CDR1 MNHEY and CDR2 SVGAGI. Counted from cysteine to phenylalanine, this CDR3 has 15 amino acids. Only CDR3 DNA is held: 45 bases, read in frame from base 1. Using a constant-region primer and ProtoScript II reverse transcriptase, TCRbeta-specific cDNA was reverse-transcribed from 400 to 550 ng total RNA. The TCRbeta libraries were prepared through three rounds of nested multiplex PCR following a slightly modified ARM-PCR procedure. Multiplex TRBV1-TRBV30 forward primers and a Cbeta reverse primer were used in the first two PCR rounds, each of which was run for around 10 cycles. Sample barcodes and Illumina adapters were added in a final 25-cycle PCR with Deep VentR polymerase. Before sequencing, amplicons of 200-500 bp were gel-purified using a QIAquick gel extraction kit. An Illumina HiSeq 2500 was used to sequence the TCRbeta amplicons, generating 250-bp paired-end reads. Processing in the source paper ran as follows. Quality trimming of reads was performed with Trimmomatic v0.33, and paired reads were merged with FLASH v1.2.11 so that full CDR3 sequences could be recovered. MiGEC v1.2.1b assigned V, D and J germline segments to the rearranged TCRbeta sequences. Clonotype statistics and Shannon-Wiener diversity indices were calculated with VDJtools v1.0.0. To cut down on sampling bias, every analysis after diversity analysis relied on just the 250 most abundant clonotypes from each sample. The raw public reads went through TCRdb reprocessing: fastp at Q25, MiXCR clone calling, in-frame beta chains kept. Each CDR3 protein appears once, grouped with its most common genes and DNA. These V and J calls originate from TCRdb's pipeline instead of the authors' own analysis. The sample table contains over 45,000 distinct CDR3 sequences; only one count was recorded for about three quarters of them. The ten largest account for less than 35% of the sample.

The sequence derives from a middle-aged man with primary liver carcinoma and hepatitis B virus infection. The chain is made from TRBV6-5 and TRBJ1-4, with no D gene named confidently. The sequencing input was liver tumor tissue from sampling region 5. The cell subset or site tag for this specimen amounts to: tumor region T5, tumor centre. The nucleotides read TGTGCCAGCAGTTACTTGAGCAGACAAAATGAAAAACTGTTTTTT. Its product reads: CASSYLSRQNEKLFF.